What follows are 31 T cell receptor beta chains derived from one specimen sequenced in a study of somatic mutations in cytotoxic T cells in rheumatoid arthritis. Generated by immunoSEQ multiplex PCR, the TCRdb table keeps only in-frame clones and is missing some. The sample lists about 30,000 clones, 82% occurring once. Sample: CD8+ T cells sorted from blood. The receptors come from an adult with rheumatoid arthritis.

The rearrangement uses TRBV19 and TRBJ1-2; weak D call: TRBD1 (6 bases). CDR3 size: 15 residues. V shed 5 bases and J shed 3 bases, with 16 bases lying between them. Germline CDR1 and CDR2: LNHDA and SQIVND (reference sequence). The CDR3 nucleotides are TGTGCCAGTAGTGCACAGGGTTACGGCGACTATGGCTACACCTTC. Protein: CASSAQGYGDYGYTF.

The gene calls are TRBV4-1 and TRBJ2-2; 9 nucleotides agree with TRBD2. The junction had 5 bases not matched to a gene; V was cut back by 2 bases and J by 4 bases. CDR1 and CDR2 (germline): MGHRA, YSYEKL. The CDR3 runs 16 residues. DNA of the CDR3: TGCGCCAGCAGCCAAAGGACTAGCGCGAGCACCGGGGAGCTGTTTTTT. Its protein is CASSQRTSASTGELFF.

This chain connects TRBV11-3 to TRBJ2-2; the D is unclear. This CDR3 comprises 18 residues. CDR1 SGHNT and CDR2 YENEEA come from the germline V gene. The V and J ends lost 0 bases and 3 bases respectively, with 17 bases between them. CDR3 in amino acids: CASSLDGVVGGYTGELFF. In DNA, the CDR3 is TGTGCCAGCAGCTTAGATGGGGTGGTGGGCGGCTACACCGGGGAGCTGTTTTTT.

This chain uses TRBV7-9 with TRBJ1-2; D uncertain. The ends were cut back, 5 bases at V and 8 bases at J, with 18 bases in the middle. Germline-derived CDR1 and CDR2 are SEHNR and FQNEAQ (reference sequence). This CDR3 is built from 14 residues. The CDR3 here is CASSPPGRSGGYTF. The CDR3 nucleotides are TGTGCCAGCAGCCCCCCCGGGAGGTCCGGCGGCTACACCTTC.

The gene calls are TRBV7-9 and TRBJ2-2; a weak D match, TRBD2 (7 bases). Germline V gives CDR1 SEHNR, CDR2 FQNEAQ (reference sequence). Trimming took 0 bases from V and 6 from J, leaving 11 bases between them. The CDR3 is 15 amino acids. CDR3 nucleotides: TGTGCCAGCAGCTTAGCGGGGGGGCCGCCCGGGGAGCTGTTTTTT. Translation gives CASSLAGGPPGELFF.

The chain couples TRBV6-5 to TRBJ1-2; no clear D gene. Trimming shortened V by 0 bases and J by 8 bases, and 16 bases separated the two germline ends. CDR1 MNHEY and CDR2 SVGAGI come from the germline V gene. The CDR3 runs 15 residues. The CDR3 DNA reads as TGTGCCAGCAGTTACTCGGGCCGCGTCTCCGGAGGCTACACCTTC. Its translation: CASSYSGRVSGGYTF.

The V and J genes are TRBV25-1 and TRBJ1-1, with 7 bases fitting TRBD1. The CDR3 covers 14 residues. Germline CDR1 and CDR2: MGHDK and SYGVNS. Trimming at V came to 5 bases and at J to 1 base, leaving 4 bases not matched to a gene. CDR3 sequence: CASSPGQRNTEAFF. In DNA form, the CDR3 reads TGTGCCAGCAGTCCGGGACAGAGGAACACTGAAGCTTTCTTT.

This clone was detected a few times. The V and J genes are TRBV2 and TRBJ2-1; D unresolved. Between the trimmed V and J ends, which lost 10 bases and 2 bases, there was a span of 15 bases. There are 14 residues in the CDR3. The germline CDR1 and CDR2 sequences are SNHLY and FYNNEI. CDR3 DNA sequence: TGTGCCAACCTGACTGGCGGCGCCTACAATGAGCAGTTCTTC. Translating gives CANLTGGAYNEQFF.

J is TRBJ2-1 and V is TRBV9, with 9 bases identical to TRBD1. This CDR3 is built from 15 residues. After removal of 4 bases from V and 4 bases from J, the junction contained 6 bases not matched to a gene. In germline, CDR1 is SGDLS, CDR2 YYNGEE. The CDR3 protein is CASSPGTGIYNEQFF. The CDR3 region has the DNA TGTGCCAGCAGCCCCGGGACAGGGATTTACAATGAGCAGTTCTTC.

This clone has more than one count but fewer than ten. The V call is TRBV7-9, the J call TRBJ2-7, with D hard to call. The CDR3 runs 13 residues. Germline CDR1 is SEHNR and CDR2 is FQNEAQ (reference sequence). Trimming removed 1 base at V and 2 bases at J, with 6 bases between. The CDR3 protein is CASSLVGTYEQYF. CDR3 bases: TGTGCCAGCAGCTTAGTTGGGACCTACGAGCAGTACTTC.

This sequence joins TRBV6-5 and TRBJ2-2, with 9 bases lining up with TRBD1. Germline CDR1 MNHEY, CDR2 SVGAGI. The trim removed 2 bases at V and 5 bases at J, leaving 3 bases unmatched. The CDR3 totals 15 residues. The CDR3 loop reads CASSYRTGATGELFF. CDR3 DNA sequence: TGTGCCAGCAGTTACCGGACAGGGGCTACCGGGGAGCTGTTTTTT.

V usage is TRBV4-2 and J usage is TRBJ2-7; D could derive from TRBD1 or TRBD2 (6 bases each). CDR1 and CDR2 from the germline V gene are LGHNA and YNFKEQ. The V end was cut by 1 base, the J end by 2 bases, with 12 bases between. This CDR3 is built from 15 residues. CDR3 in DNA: TGTGCCAGCAGCCAAGGAGGGGGGTACACCTACGAGCAGTACTTC. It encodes CASSQGGGYTYEQYF.

In DNA form, the CDR3 reads TGTGCCAGCAGATTCACCCGTAATGAGCAGTTCTTC. It codes for CASRFTRNEQFF. V and J are TRBV7-9 and TRBJ2-1, with D unclear. Trimming took 6 bases from V and 7 from J, leaving 10 bases between them. The germline V gene encodes CDR1 SEHNR and CDR2 FQNEAQ (reference sequence). The CDR3 spans 12 residues. The variable domain in full, with the rest retrieved from reference TRBV7-9 and TRBJ2-1, is DTGVSQNPRHKITKRGQNVTFRCDPISEHNRLYWYRQTLGQGPEFLTYFQNEAQLEKSRLLSDRFSAERPKGSFSTLEIQRTEQGDSAMYLCASRFTRNEQFFGPGTRLTVL.

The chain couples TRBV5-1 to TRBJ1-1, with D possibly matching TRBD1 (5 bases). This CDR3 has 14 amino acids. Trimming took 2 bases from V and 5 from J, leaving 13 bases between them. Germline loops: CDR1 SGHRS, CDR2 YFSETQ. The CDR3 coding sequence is TGCGCCAGCAGCTTTCGGGGGGAGGGTACTGAAGCTTTCTTT. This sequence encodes CASSFRGEGTEAFF.

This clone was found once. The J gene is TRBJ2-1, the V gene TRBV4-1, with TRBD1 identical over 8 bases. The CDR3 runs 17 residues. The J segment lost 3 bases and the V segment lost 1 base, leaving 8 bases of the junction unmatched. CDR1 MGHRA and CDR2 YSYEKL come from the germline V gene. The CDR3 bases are TGCGCCAGCAGCCAAGGATTCGGGGACAGGATCTACAATGAGCAGTTCTTC. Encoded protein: CASSQGFGDRIYNEQFF.

The CDR3 nucleotides are TGTGCCAGCAGTGAATTTCCGGGGGGGAACAATGAGCAGTTCTTC. Translation gives CASSEFPGGNNEQFF. V and J are TRBV2 and TRBJ2-1, with 8 bases lining up with TRBD2. The trim removed 2 bases at V and 5 bases at J, leaving 5 bases unmatched. Per the germline V gene, CDR1 is SNHLY and CDR2 is FYNNEI. This CDR3 is built from 15 residues.

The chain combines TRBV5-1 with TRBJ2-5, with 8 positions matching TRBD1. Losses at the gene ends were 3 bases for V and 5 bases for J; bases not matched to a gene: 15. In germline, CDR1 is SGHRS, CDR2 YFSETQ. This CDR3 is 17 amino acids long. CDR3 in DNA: TGCGCCAGCAGCTCCCTTGTGGACAGGGAAGGACGGGAGACCCAGTACTTC. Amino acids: CASSSLVDREGRETQYF.

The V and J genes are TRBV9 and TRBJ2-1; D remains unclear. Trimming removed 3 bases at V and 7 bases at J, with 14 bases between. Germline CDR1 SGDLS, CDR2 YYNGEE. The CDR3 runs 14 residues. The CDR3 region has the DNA TGTGCCAGCAGCGGGTTAGGTCGAGGTAATGAGCAGTTCTTC. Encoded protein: CASSGLGRGNEQFF.

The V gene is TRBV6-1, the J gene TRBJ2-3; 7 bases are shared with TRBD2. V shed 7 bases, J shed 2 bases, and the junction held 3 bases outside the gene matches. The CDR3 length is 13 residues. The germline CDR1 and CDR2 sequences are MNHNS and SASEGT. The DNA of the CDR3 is TGTGCCAGCAAGGGAGGGGTCACAGATACGCAGTATTTT. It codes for CASKGGVTDTQYF.

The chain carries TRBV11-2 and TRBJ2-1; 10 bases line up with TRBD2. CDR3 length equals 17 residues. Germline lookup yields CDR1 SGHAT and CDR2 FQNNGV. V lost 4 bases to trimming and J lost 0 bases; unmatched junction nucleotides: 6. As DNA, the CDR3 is TGTGCCAGCAGCTGTTGGACTAGCGGTTGCTCCTACAATGAGCAGTTCTTC. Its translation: CASSCWTSGCSYNEQFF. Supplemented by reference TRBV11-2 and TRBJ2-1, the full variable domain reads EAGVAQSPRYKIIEKRQSVAFWCNPISGHATLYWYQQILGQGPKLLIQFQNNGVVDDSQLPKDRFSAERLKGVDSTLKIQPAKLEDSAVYLCASSCWTSGCSYNEQFFGPGTRLTVL.

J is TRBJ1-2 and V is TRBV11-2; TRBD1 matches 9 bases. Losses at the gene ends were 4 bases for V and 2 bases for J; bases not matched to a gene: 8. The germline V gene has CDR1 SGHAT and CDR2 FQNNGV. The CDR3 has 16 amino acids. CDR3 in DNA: TGTGCCAGCAGCTCCCGGGACAGGGAAAGGAACTATGGCTACACCTTC. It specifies CASSSRDRERNYGYTF.

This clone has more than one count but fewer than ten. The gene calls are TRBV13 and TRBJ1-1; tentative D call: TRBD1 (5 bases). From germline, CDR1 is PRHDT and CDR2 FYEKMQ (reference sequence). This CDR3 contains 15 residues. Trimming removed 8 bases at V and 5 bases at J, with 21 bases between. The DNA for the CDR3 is TGTGCCAGCGGGACCTATAGGAAACTCGGGACTGAAGCTTTCTTT. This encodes CASGTYRKLGTEAFF.

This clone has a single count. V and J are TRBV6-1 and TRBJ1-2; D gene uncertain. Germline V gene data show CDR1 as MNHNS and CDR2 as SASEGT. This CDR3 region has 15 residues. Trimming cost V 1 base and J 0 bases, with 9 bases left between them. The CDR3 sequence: CASSEGRRPNYGYTF. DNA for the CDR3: TGTGCCAGCAGTGAAGGACGGCGCCCTAACTATGGCTACACCTTC.

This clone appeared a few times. For the CDR3, the DNA is TGTGCCAGCAGGGACAGGGAAAACACTGAAGCTTTCTTT. It yields the protein CASRDRENTEAFF. J is TRBJ1-1 and V is TRBV2; 8 bases are shared with TRBD1. Germline V gene sequence: CDR1 SNHLY, CDR2 FYNNEI. The V gene end was trimmed by 6 bases and the J gene end by 2 bases; junction bases not matched to a gene: 2. The CDR3 sequence is 13 residues long.

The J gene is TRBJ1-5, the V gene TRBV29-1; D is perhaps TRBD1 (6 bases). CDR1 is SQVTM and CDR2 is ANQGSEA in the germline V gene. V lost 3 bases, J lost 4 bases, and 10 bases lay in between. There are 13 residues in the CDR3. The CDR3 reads CSVDTGLNQPQHF. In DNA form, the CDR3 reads TGCAGCGTTGACACAGGGCTAAATCAGCCCCAGCATTTT.

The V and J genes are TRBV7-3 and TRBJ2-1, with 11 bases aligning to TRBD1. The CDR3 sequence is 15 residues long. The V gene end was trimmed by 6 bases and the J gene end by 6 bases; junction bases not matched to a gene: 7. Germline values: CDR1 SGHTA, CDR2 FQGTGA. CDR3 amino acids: CASRATGTGGNEQFF. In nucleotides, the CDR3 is TGTGCCAGCAGAGCAACCGGGACAGGGGGCAATGAGCAGTTCTTC.

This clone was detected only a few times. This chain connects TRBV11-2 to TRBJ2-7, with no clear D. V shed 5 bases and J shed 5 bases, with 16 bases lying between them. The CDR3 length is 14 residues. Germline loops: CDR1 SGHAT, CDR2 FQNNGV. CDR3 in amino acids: CASSQNPGDHEQYF. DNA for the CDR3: TGTGCCAGCAGCCAGAATCCGGGCGACCACGAGCAGTACTTC.

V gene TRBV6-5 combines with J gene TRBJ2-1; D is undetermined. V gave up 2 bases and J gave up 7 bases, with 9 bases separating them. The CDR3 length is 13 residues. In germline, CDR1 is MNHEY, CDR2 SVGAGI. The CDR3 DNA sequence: TGTGCCAGCAGTTACGGTGTAGGGAATGAGCAGTTCTTC. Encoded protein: CASSYGVGNEQFF.

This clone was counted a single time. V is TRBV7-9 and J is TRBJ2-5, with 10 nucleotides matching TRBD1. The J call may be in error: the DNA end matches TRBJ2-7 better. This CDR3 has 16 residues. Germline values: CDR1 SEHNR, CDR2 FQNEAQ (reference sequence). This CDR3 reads CASISIGGQGSYEQYF. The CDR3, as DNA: TGTGCCAGCATCTCGATTGGGGGACAGGGGTCCTACGAGCAGTACTTC.

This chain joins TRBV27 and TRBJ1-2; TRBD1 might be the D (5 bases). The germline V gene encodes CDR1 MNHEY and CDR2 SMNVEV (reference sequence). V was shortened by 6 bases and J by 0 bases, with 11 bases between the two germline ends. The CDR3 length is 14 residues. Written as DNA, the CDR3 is TGTGCCAGCAGCACAGGACGGACTAACTATGGCTACACCTTC. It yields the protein CASSTGRTNYGYTF.

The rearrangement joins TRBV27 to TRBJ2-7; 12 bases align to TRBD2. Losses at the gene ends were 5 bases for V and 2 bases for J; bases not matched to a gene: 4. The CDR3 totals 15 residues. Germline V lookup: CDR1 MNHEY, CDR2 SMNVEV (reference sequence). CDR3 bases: TGTGCCAGCAGTGTGCGGACTAGCGGGACCTACGAGCAGTACTTC. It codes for CASSVRTSGTYEQYF.